A selection of T cell receptor beta chains follows, all from one sample in a study of T-cell reconstitution after alpha-beta-depleted transplantation in children. TCRdb used MiXCR to reprocess the PCR reads, holding one entry per CDR3 protein. The repertoire holds 180,000 or so distinct CDR3 sequences, with 5% to 7.5% as singletons. The input for sequencing was PBMCs, taken before TCRalphabeta/CD19-depleted stem cell transplant. The receptor set was obtained from a girl under three years old with combined immunodeficiency, due to receive a stem cell transplant. The conserved cysteine and the conserved F or W are not part of the CDR3 here.

TRBJ1-1,TRBV12-3/TRBV12-4,ASTAGGGLLGTEAF
TRBJ1-1,TRBV20-1,SALLRWQFTEAF
TRBJ2-2,TRBV7-9,ASSDREEGTGELF
TRBJ2-7,TRBV29-1,SVQGQGNEQY
TRBJ1-1,TRBV21-1,ASSKRGLSREFRTEAF
TRBJ1-1,TRBV11-2,ASSSYRGITEAF
TRBJ2-7,TRBV10-3,AISDAGGVYEQY
TRBJ1-1,TRBV7-6,ASSPSQWTEAF
TRBJ1-2,TRBV5-1,ASSLEGTGVHGYT
TRBJ2-6,TRBV10-3,ASNPEQGATGANVLT
TRBJ1-2,TRBV7-2,ASSTRGQYYGYT
TRBJ2-7,TRBV5-1,ASSLVAGYEQY
TRBJ2-7,TRBV7-8,ASSLVNLAARVEQY
TRBJ2-1,TRBV12-3/TRBV12-4,ASHLGPILNEQF
TRBJ2-6,TRBV7-6,ASSEEGGGSSGANVLT
TRBJ2-7,TRBV12-3/TRBV12-4,ASSLEKTVNDRY
TRBJ2-7,TRBV7-9,ASSLGGHEQY
TRBJ2-3,TRBV19,ASTIGQGWTDTQY
TRBJ2-2,TRBV24-1,ATSDLVLRTGNTGELF
TRBJ1-3,TRBV20-1,SARDQTGSGNTIY
TRBJ2-3,TRBV20-1,SARDTSASGDPQLMWYTQY
TRBJ2-5,TRBV7-2,ASSLAALADETQY
TRBJ1-2,TRBV5-1,ASSLERPDYGYT
TRBJ2-7,TRBV7-6,ASSLGGSPYEQY
TRBJ2-1,TRBV4-3,ASSQGIVPGPYNEQF
TRBJ1-6,TRBV5-1,ASSPGTGTGRGSPLH
TRBJ1-5,TRBV19,ASRPGPGSGPQH
TRBJ2-2,TRBV5-1,ASSSRLAGGNTGELF
TRBJ1-2,TRBV27,ASSLSVGLYGYT
TRBJ2-1,TRBV11-1,ASSLAELDEQF
TRBJ1-4,TRBV24-1,ATSRSGQLF
TRBJ1-3,TRBV29-1,SVEGGVASETHHVRNTIY
TRBJ2-1,TRBV4-3,ASSPWTSGMIDNEQF
TRBJ2-1,TRBV29-1,SVGGTSGYNEQF
TRBJ2-1,TRBV12-5,ASGLVLSGRADNEQF
TRBJ2-1,TRBV4-2,ASSQDVYNEQF
TRBJ2-7,TRBV7-9,ASSLPRFYEQY
TRBJ2-2,TRBV5-1,ASSFRREDHGELF
TRBJ1-1,TRBV7-2,ASSWGAGIGDTEAF
TRBJ2-7,TRBV12-3/TRBV12-4,ASSLTDPYEQY
TRBJ2-4,TRBV4-2,ASSQGGHHESKNIQY
TRBJ2-5,TRBV29-1,SVEDLGAGQETQY
TRBJ2-2,TRBV6-5,ASSSLGSGELF
TRBJ2-1,TRBV13,ASSSPGTIPYNEQF
TRBJ2-5,TRBV4-3,ASSQFSGGKTQY
TRBJ1-2,TRBV9,ASSVAPEYFYGYT
TRBJ2-3,TRBV3-1,ASSPVTGGRDTQY
TRBJ2-2,TRBV29-1,SVRQGNTGELF
TRBJ2-3,TRBV5-1,ASSSGLAGGPGTDTQY
TRBJ1-1,TRBV6-6,ASSLTGKEAF
TRBJ2-3,TRBV4-1,ASSQGQSLEDTQY
TRBJ2-2,TRBV12-3/TRBV12-4,ASSLVAGELF
TRBJ2-7,TRBV7-9,ASSLGSGGANEQY
TRBJ1-5,TRBV6-1,ASREDRGHLSNQPQH
TRBJ1-5,TRBV12-3/TRBV12-4,ASSTGPGGIWQNNQPQH
TRBJ2-1,TRBV29-1,SVGSGNINNEQF
TRBJ2-2,TRBV14,ASRPAPGELF